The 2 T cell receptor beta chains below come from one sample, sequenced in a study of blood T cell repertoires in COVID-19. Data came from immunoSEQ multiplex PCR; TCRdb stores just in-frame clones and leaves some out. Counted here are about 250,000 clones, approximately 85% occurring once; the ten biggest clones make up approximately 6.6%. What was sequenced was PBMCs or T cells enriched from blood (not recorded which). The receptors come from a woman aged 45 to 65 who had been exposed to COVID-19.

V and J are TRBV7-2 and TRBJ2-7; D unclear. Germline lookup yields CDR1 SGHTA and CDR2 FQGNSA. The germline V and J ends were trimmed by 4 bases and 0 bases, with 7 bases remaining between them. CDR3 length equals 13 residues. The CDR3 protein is CASSSSSSYEQYF. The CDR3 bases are TGTGCCAGCAGCTCGTCCAGCTCCTACGAGCAGTACTTC.

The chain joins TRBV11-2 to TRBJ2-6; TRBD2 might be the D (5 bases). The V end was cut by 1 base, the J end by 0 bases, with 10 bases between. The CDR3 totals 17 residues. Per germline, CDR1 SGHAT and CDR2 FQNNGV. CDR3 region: CASSLGLLLSGANVLTF. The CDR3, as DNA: TGTGCCAGCAGCTTAGGACTACTCCTCTCTGGGGCCAACGTCCTGACTTTC.